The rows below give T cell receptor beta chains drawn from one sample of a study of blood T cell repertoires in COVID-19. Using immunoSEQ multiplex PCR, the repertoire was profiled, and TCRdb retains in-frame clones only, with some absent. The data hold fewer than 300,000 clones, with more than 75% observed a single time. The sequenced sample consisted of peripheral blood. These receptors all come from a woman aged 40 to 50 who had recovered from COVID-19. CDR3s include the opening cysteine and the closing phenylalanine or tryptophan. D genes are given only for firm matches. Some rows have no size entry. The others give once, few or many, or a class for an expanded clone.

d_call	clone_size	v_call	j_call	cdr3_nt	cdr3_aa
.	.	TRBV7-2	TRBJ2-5	TGTGCCAGCCATACCCCCGCAGGAGAGACCCAGTACTTC	CASHTPAGETQYF
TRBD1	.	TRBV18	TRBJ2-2	TGTGCCAGCTCGCCCGGACAGGGCCGGGAGCTGTTTTTT	CASSPGQGRELFF
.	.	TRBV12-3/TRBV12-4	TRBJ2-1	TGTGCCAGCAGGCCCGGGGGGCACAATGAGCAGTTCTTC	CASRPGGHNEQFF
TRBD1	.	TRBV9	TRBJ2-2	TGTGCCAGCAGCCCAGGGGGCGGGGAGCTGTTTTTT	CASSPGGGELFF
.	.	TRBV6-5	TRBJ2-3	TGTGCCAGCAGTTACACCCAGGGGGGTACGCAGTATTTT	CASSYTQGGTQYF
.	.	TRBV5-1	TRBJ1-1	TGCGCCAGCAGCTTGGATCAGAACACTGAAGCTTTCTTT	CASSLDQNTEAFF
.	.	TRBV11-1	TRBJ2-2	TGTGCCAGCAGTTCCCCCATGGGAGCTCCCGGGGAGCTGTTTTTT	CASSSPMGAPGELFF
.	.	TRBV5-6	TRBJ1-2	TGTGCCACCTTCCCTGGCGGGGGTAGGGCATTCCGATCCTTAACCTTC	CATFPGGGRAFRSLTF
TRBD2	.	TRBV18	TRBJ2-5	TGTGCCAGCTCACCTTCCCAGGGAGGGGAGACCCAGTACTTC	CASSPSQGGETQYF
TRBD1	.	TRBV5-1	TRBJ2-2	TGCGCCAGCAGCTTGGGCCCAGGGGGCGAGGGGGAGCTGTTTTTT	CASSLGPGGEGELFF
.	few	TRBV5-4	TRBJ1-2	TGTGCCAGCAGCTTGACCCCAGCTAACTATGGCTACACCTTC	CASSLTPANYGYTF
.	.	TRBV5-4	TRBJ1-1	TGTGCCAGCAGCTTGGTGCCAGGGGAAGCTTTCTTT	CASSLVPGEAFF
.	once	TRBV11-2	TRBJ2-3	TGTGCCAGCAGCCGGGTCATGGGGGGAGATACGCAGTATTTT	CASSRVMGGDTQYF
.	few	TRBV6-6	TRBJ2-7	TGTGCCAGCAGTTTAGCTCGGGCCTACGAGCAGTACTTC	CASSLARAYEQYF
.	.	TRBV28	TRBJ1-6	TGTGCCAGCAGTTTAAGTCACAGCCGCTCCTATAATTCACCCCTCCACTTT	CASSLSHSRSYNSPLHF
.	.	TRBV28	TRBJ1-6	TGTGCCAGCAGTTTAGGGGGCTGGTCACCCCTCCACTTT	CASSLGGWSPLHF
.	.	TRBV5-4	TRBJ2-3	TGTGCCAGCAGCTTGAACTACCAGAGCACAGATACGCAGTATTTT	CASSLNYQSTDTQYF
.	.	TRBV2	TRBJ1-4	TGTGCCAGCAGTCGAGGGTCGTATGAAAAACTGTTTTTT	CASSRGSYEKLFF